This section outlines one TCR beta chain sequence together with its context. Its antigen is not known. Time point defined: baseline, week 1 (first vaccination visit). Treatment: pre-vaccination baseline after standard-of-care therapy. This entry belongs to a study of a mutant IDH1 vaccine in newly diagnosed glioma. Across the whole study: Treated patients, roughly 60% male and approximately 38% female, averaged about 40 years of age. Before enrollment, the patients had been treated with radiotherapy alone, temozolomide alone, or both together. Most of them had received both.

Overall study findings and caveats: A vaccine-induced immune response developed in roughly 93% of the patients. Changes in the top peripheral T cell clonotypes seemingly had no bearing on pseudoprogression.

Method: immunoSEQ multiplex PCR; TCRdb's copy keeps in-frame clones and lacks some. Of fewer than 50,000 clones listed, approximately 78% are singletons. The source of this sequence is a man aged 35 to 55 with glioma. Some clones in this sample may be carry-over from other donors' samples. The sample consisted of PBMCs, taken from a glioma patient treated with radiotherapy, temozolomide or both.

In DNA form, the CDR3 reads TGCAGCGTTGAAGATCCCCAGGGGAGCACAGATACGCAGTATTTT. Amino acids: CSVEDPQGSTDTQYF. This chain links TRBV29-1 with TRBJ2-3; TRBD1 might be the D (6 bases). Germline-derived CDR1 and CDR2 are SQVTM and ANQGSEA. The V gene lost 0 bases and the J gene lost 0 bases, with 10 bases spanning the gap. The CDR3 covers 15 residues.